A selection of T cell receptor beta chains follows, all from one sample in a study of blood T cell repertoires in COVID-19. Some clones are missing from TCRdb's copy, which holds only in-frame ones; the method was immunoSEQ multiplex PCR. The data contain about 200,000 clones, around 81% of them singletons. The specimen sequenced was PBMCs or T cells enriched from blood (not recorded which). The receptors were gathered from a man aged 35-49 years who had recovered from COVID-19. Both conserved end residues are part of each CDR3. The D gene is left open where the match is weak. Part of the rows lack a size; the others show once, few, many or a class for expanded clones.

j_call	cdr3_length	v_call	d_call	clone_size	cdr3_nt	cdr3_aa
TRBJ1-4	12	TRBV3-1/TRBV3-2	.	.	TGTGCCAGCAGCCCTTTTCGGGAAAAACTGTTTTTT	CASSPFREKLFF
TRBJ2-1	14	TRBV13	.	.	TGTGCCAGCAGCCTATTTAGCGGCTACAATGAGCAGTTCTTC	CASSLFSGYNEQFF
TRBJ2-5	14	TRBV6-1	TRBD1	few	TGTGCCAGCAGTGAAGCACCGTGGACAGGCTCCCAGTACTTC	CASSEAPWTGSQYF
TRBJ2-7	16	TRBV10-3	TRBD1	.	TGTGCCATCAGTGAGTCCGCGACAGGGGGCTTTAGCGAGCAGTACTTC	CAISESATGGFSEQYF
TRBJ1-4	15	TRBV7-8	TRBD1	.	TGTGCCAGCAGCTTAGTGACAGGGGTTAATGAAAAACTGTTTTTT	CASSLVTGVNEKLFF
TRBJ1-2	12	TRBV4-3	TRBD1	.	TGCGCCAGCAGCCAAGTAAGGGCAGGGGGTTACTTC	CASSQVRAGGYF
TRBJ1-5	15	TRBV30	.	.	TGTGCCTGGAGTGTAGGAGGACCGAGCAATCAGCCCCAGCATTTT	CAWSVGGPSNQPQHF
TRBJ2-5	14	TRBV4-2	.	.	TGTGCCAGCAGCCAAGATACACAAAAGGAGACCCAGTACTTC	CASSQDTQKETQYF
TRBJ2-3	15	TRBV5-6	.	.	TGTGCCAGCAGCTTTAGAGGGTTGGGCACAGATACGCAGTATTTT	CASSFRGLGTDTQYF
TRBJ1-5	13	TRBV12-3/TRBV12-4	.	.	TGTGCCAGCAGTTTAGCGAGAGATCAGCCCCAGCATTTT	CASSLARDQPQHF
TRBJ2-3	15	TRBV5-1	.	.	TGCGCCAGCTTCCAGGGGGGTCGGGTAACAGATACGCAGTATTTT	CASFQGGRVTDTQYF
TRBJ2-1	12	TRBV29-1	TRBD2	.	TGCAGCGTTCCCTTAGCGGGGTCTGAGCAGTTCTTC	CSVPLAGSEQFF
TRBJ1-5	15	TRBV23-1	.	.	TGCGCCAGCAGTCGAGCGGGACATATAAATCAGCCCCAGCATTTT	CASSRAGHINQPQHF
TRBJ1-3	20	TRBV28	TRBD1	.	TGTGCCAGCAGTCAAGCGTCCGGGACAGTAAGCCTAAACTCTGGAAACACCATATATTTT	CASSQASGTVSLNSGNTIYF
TRBJ1-4	15	TRBV5-1	.	.	TGCGCCAGCAGCCCCATGGGTGGGGGAGGTGAAAAACTGTTTTTT	CASSPMGGGGEKLFF
TRBJ2-3	11	TRBV12-5	.	.	TGTGCTAGTGGCCACACAGATACGCAGTATTTT	CASGHTDTQYF
TRBJ2-1	17	TRBV9	TRBD2	.	TGTGCCAGCAGCGTAGGATTTAATAGCGGGGGGGCGTATGAGCAGTTCTTC	CASSVGFNSGGAYEQFF
TRBJ1-6	18	TRBV3-1/TRBV3-2	.	once	TGTGCCAGCAGCCATGAAACTCAGCAGGTCCCCTATAATTCACCCCTCCACTTT	CASSHETQQVPYNSPLHF